This entry lists 23 T cell receptor beta chains sequenced from one sample in a study of CD8 T cells in Susac syndrome. Reverse transcription of about 0.45 to 1 ug RNA was carried out with random hexamers. TCRdb analysed the immunoSEQ multiplex PCR reads with MiXCR anew, one entry per CDR3 protein. Of about 210,000 distinct CDR3 sequences detected, 95% appear once; the ten largest clones hold 0.085% to 0.095%. The specimen was CD4+ T cells from PBMCs. The receptor source for this set is a human donor with multiple sclerosis.

The rearrangement links TRBV28 to TRBJ1-2; 7 nucleotides line up with TRBD1. CDR3 length: 12 amino acids. Germline CDR1 MDHEN, CDR2 SYDVKM. Trimming removed 1 base from V and 10 bases from J; junction bases left unmatched: 3. The CDR3 sequence: CASSLLGTAYTF. The CDR3 coding sequence is TGTGCCAGCAGTTTATTGGGGACAGCCTACACCTTC.

This clonotype has a single count. This chain joins TRBV6-6 and TRBJ2-3, with 10 nucleotides matching TRBD2. The germline CDR1 and CDR2 sequences are MNHNY and SVGAGI (reference sequence). J was trimmed by 5 bases and V by 5 bases; bases with no gene match: 4. The CDR3 has 14 amino acids. CDR3 region: CASSLRLAGDTQYF. DNA of the CDR3: TGTGCCAGCAGTCTTCGACTAGCGGGAGATACGCAGTATTTT.

The chain is built from TRBV12-3 or TRBV12-4 and TRBJ1-2; possible D gene TRBD1, 5 bases. The CDR3 is 13 amino acids. The V gene lost 3 bases and the J gene lost 4 bases, with 9 bases spanning the gap. The CDR3 DNA reads as TGTGCCAGCAGTTTGGTAGGGACCTATGGCTACACCTTC. Amino acids: CASSLVGTYGYTF.

The chain carries TRBV20-1 and TRBJ2-1; a weak D match, TRBD2 (6 bases). V was cut by 6 bases and J by 0 bases, with 12 bases left in between. CDR3 length: 14 amino acids. CDR1 is DFQATT, CDR2 SNEGSKA, per germline (reference sequence). As DNA, the CDR3 is TGCAGTGCCCAGATCGGGAGCTCCTACAATGAGCAGTTCTTC. Translating it yields CSAQIGSSYNEQFF.

This chain links TRBV30 with TRBJ2-2; D gene ambiguous. The CDR3 contains 13 residues. Germline V CDR1 and CDR2: GTSNPN, SVGIG (reference sequence). Trimming left V 0 bases short and J 4 bases short, with 6 bases between. The chain's CDR3 is CAWSVLLTGELFF. The CDR3 region has the DNA TGTGCCTGGAGTGTACTCCTCACCGGGGAGCTGTTTTTT.

V and J are TRBV29-1 and TRBJ2-1; D unresolved. V was shortened by 2 bases and J by 6 bases, with 11 bases between the two germline ends. Germline V CDR1 and CDR2: SQVTM, ANQGSEA. This CDR3 has 13 amino acids. This CDR3 is CSVENERANEQFF. In DNA, the CDR3 is TGCAGCGTTGAAAACGAGCGCGCCAATGAGCAGTTCTTC.

The chain uses TRBV18 and TRBJ2-6; the D is unclear. The CDR3 covers 14 residues. CDR1 is KGHSH, CDR2 LQKENI, per germline. V dropped 6 bases and J dropped 0 bases, with 6 bases sitting between them. DNA for the CDR3: TGTGCCAGCTCCAGGACCTCTGGGGCCAACGTCCTGACTTTC. It yields the protein CASSRTSGANVLTF.

The chain links TRBV20-1 to TRBJ1-1; D uncertain. V lost 4 bases, J lost 5 bases, and 8 bases lay in between. The CDR3 has 11 amino acids. Germline CDR1 DFQATT, CDR2 SNEGSKA (reference sequence). CDR3 region: CSAIVLTEAFF. CDR3 bases: TGCAGTGCTATAGTCTTGACTGAAGCTTTCTTT.

The chain employs TRBV20-1 and TRBJ2-6; the D call may be TRBD1 or TRBD2 (5 bases each). V was trimmed by 3 bases and J by 2 bases, leaving 8 bases between them. Germline V gene sequence: CDR1 DFQATT, CDR2 SNEGSKA (reference sequence). CDR3 size: 14 residues. Written as DNA, the CDR3 is TGCAGTGCTAGCATGGGGGCTGGGGCCAACGTCCTGACTTTC. Translation gives CSASMGAGANVLTF.

The V and J genes are TRBV9 and TRBJ1-6, with 8 nucleotides matching TRBD1. The germline V gene encodes CDR1 SGDLS and CDR2 YYNGEE. The CDR3 loop spans 14 amino acids. J lost 7 bases, V lost 0 bases, and 0 bases had no gene match. CDR3 in amino acids: CASSVGDRNSPLHF. CDR3 bases: TGTGCCAGCAGCGTAGGGGACAGGAATTCACCCCTCCACTTT.

The chain uses TRBV10-1 and TRBJ1-2; D gene uncertain. Looked up from germline, CDR1 is WNHNN and CDR2 is SYGVQD (reference sequence). The V gene lost 2 bases and the J gene lost 4 bases, with 8 bases spanning the gap. The CDR3 contains 13 residues. CDR3 nucleotide sequence: TGCGCCAGCAGTGAGGGGAAACTCTATGGCTACACCTTC. It yields the protein CASSEGKLYGYTF.

The chain carries TRBV6-5 and TRBJ2-7; D uncertain. The CDR3 is 16 amino acids. Germline V gives CDR1 MNHEY, CDR2 SVGAGI. V was trimmed by 3 bases and J by 2 bases, leaving 17 bases between them. The CDR3 coding sequence is TGTGCCAGCAGTTATAGCCCTGGAACGCGACCCTACGAGCAGTACTTC. The encoded protein is CASSYSPGTRPYEQYF.

The chain couples TRBV9 to TRBJ2-7; 8 bases agree with TRBD2. Germline loops: CDR1 SGDLS, CDR2 YYNGEE. J was trimmed by 2 bases and V by 4 bases; bases with no gene match: 14. CDR3 size: 17 residues. The CDR3 DNA reads as TGTGCCAGCAGCCCCGGGAGGGGGGAACGCCGGGCCTACGAGCAGTACTTC. Translated, it gives CASSPGRGERRAYEQYF. The full variable domain, in which reference TRBV9 and TRBJ2-7 provide the parts outside the CDR3, is DSGVTQTPKHLITATGQRVTLRCSPRSGDLSVYWYQQSLDQGLQFLIQYYNGEERAKGNILERFSAQQFPDLHSELNLSSLELGDSALYFCASSPGRGERRAYEQYFGPGTRLTVT.

The V gene is TRBV10-3, the J gene TRBJ2-1; 8 nucleotides agree with TRBD2. Germline lookup yields CDR1 ENHRY and CDR2 SYGVKD. The CDR3 is 13 residues long. V lost 11 bases, J lost 4 bases, and 7 bases stayed unmatched. The CDR3 region has the DNA TGTGCCGTCCGACTAGCGTCGTACAATGAGCAGTTCTTC. Amino acid sequence: CAVRLASYNEQFF.

V gene TRBV14 combines with J gene TRBJ2-1; no clear D. Trimming took off 3 bases at V and 1 base at J, with 16 bases between the two ends. CDR1 is SGHDN and CDR2 is FVKESK in the germline V gene. This CDR3 contains 17 residues. For the CDR3, the DNA is TGTGCCAGCAGCCAGGGAAGAACACTCGAATCCTACAATGAGCAGTTCTTC. Protein sequence: CASSQGRTLESYNEQFF.

This rearrangement joins TRBV29-1 to TRBJ1-1, with 9 bases matching TRBD1. The CDR3 is 14 residues long. CDR1 SQVTM and CDR2 ANQGSEA come from the germline V gene. With V trimmed by 2 bases and J by 5 bases, 6 bases remained unmatched. CDR3 DNA sequence: TGCAGCGTTGAACCGGGACAGGGCTGGACTGAAGCTTTCTTT. Encoded protein: CSVEPGQGWTEAFF.

The CDR3 nucleotides are TGTGCCAGCAGTTTAGAGACTGAAGCTTTCTTT. Translation gives CASSLETEAFF. The chain combines TRBV28 with TRBJ1-1, with no clear D. Germline V gene lookup returns CDR1 MDHEN and CDR2 SYDVKM. V was pared by 2 bases and J by 5 bases, with 3 bases between. This CDR3 comprises 11 residues.

The chain combines TRBV3-1 with TRBJ1-1, with D perhaps TRBD1 (5 bases). V was pared by 1 base and J by 2 bases, with 11 bases between. This CDR3 contains 15 residues. Germline CDR1 is LGHDT and CDR2 is YNNKEL (reference sequence). CDR3 loop: CASSQVFRGNTEAFF. The CDR3 coding sequence is TGTGCCAGCAGCCAAGTATTTAGGGGTAACACTGAAGCTTTCTTT. Looking up the rest from reference TRBV3-1 and TRBJ1-1 gives the full variable domain: DTAVSQTPKYLVTQMGNDKSIKCEQNLGHDTMYWYKQDSKKFLKIMFSYNNKELIINETVPNRFSPKSPDKAHLNLHINSLELGDSAVYFCASSQVFRGNTEAFFGQGTRLTVV.

This clonotype was recorded once. The chain combines TRBV12-3 or TRBV12-4 with TRBJ2-1; D may match TRBD1 or TRBD2 (5 bases each). V lost 2 bases to trimming and J lost 4 bases, with 18 bases between them. The CDR3 runs 17 residues. DNA for the CDR3: TGTGCCAGCAGTTTAACCCCCGGGGCAAATCGGTACAATGAGCAGTTCTTC. Protein product: CASSLTPGANRYNEQFF.

The chain combines TRBV3-1 with TRBJ2-1, with 12 bases that match TRBD2. This CDR3 spans 14 amino acids. From germline, CDR1 is LGHDT and CDR2 YNNKEL (reference sequence). V shed 7 bases and J 10 bases; nucleotides not matched to a gene: 8. The CDR3 reads CASMELAGGGEQFF. CDR3 sequence (DNA): TGTGCCAGCATGGAACTAGCGGGAGGTGGGGAGCAGTTCTTC.

The gene calls are TRBV12-3 or TRBV12-4 and TRBJ1-1; D not resolved. The CDR3 runs to 13 residues. Deletions cut 4 bases from V and 2 bases from J, with 8 bases between. The CDR3 nucleotides are TGTGCCAGCAGTTCCTACCCTAACACTGAAGCTTTCTTT. Encoded protein: CASSSYPNTEAFF.

V usage is TRBV5-4 and J usage is TRBJ1-2, with D perhaps matching TRBD1 (6 bases). Trimming left V 4 bases short and J 7 bases short, with 20 bases between. Germline V CDR1 and CDR2: SGHNT, YYREEE (reference sequence). CDR3 length: 15 amino acids. CDR3 DNA sequence: TGTGCCAGCAGCCGTCCGGGACATAGTCCTCTTGGCTACACCTTC. Translation gives CASSRPGHSPLGYTF.

This rearrangement joins TRBV18 to TRBJ2-1; 9 nucleotides agree with TRBD2. V trimming: 4 bases; J trimming: 9 bases; junction bases outside the gene matches: 13. The germline CDR1 and CDR2 sequences are KGHSH and LQKENI. There are 16 residues in the CDR3. The CDR3 protein is CASSLSPSGGHSEQFF. The CDR3 DNA is TGTGCCAGCTCACTTTCCCCCAGCGGGGGGCATAGTGAGCAGTTCTTC.